This TCR beta chain comes out of a study of T cells in Graves' hyperthyroidism and ophthalmopathy. Orbital computed tomography and thyroid ultrasound, together with serum TRAb and thyroxine and clinical symptoms, were used for diagnoses. The TCR beta CDR3 regions underwent amplification using RNA transcripts as the source. An initial round of RT-PCR targeting the TCR CDR3 relied on the HTBI primer set. From the multiplex PCR reads, TCRdb called clonotypes with MiXCR, one entry per CDR3 protein. The sample includes hundreds of thousands of distinct CDR3 sequences, roughly a quarter seen only once; the top ten take about a third. V lost 5 bases, J lost 3 bases, and 12 bases stayed unmatched. Germline CDR1 and CDR2: MDHEN and SYDVKM. The CDR3 is made up of 16 amino acids. The table lists this clonotype with many counts.

Sequences were obtained from blood. This receptor was identified in a woman aged 40 to 49 with Graves' ophthalmopathy. This rearrangement joins TRBV28 to TRBJ1-1; TRBD1 agrees at 7 bases. CDR3 nucleotide sequence: TGTGCCAGCAGTGGAAGGCTAGGGGGCATCGACACTGAAGCTTTCTTT. This translates into CASSGRLGGIDTEAFF.